This T cell receptor (beta chain) was documented in a study of cytomegalovirus exposure and HLA in healthy donors. General study results and limits: In a later analysis, HLA-associated TCR beta chains were more clonally expanded than equally common others. In an earlier analysis, about 87% or about 30%: the productive usage of most TCR beta V segments.

This CDR3 has 11 residues. Deletions cut 5 bases from V and 10 bases from J, with 14 bases between. Germline CDR1 DFQATT, CDR2 SNEGSKA (reference sequence). About this clone: The antigen is not known.

Use of 60 Vbeta and 13 Jbeta primers characterized the PCR. Sequencing used immunoSEQ multiplex PCR; TCRdb keeps in-frame clones, though not all of them. This repertoire shows around 200,000 clones, around 80% found once; its top ten account for 15% to 18%. This sequence joins TRBV20-1 and TRBJ1-2; weak D call: TRBD1 (6 bases). The TCR comes from a man between 40 and 49 years old in good health and CMV-seronegative. Sequencing was performed on PBMCs. The CDR3, as DNA: TGCAGTGCTCCCGTCGACAGGATCTACACCTTC. It is translated as CSAPVDRIYTF.